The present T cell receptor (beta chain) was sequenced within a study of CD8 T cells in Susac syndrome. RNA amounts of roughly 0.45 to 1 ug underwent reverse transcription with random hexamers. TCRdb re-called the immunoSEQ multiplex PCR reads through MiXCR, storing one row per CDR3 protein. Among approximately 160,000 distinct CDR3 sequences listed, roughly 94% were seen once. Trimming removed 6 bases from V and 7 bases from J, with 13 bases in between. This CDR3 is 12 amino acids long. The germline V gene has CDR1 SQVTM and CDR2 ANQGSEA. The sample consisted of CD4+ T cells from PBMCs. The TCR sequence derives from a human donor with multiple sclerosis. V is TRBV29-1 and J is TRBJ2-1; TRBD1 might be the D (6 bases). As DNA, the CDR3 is TGCAGCGTAGTAGAACAGGGAAATGAGCAGTTCTTC. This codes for CSVVEQGNEQFF.